This T cell receptor beta chain was sequenced in a study of T cell responses to AZD1222 COVID-19 vaccine. Study conclusions and caveats: Reports say nearly half of spike-specific TCRs go after unmutated variant regions. White British ancestry dominated among donors, who included more females, and clonal diversity was possibly underestimated.

This clone was observed once. Its antigen is not known. The method was immunoSEQ multiplex PCR; TCRdb's version includes in-frame clones alone and lacks a portion of them. The sample yields under 95,000 clones, 90% seen once. The CDR3 spans 14 residues. Trimming cost V 10 bases and J 5 bases; bases outside gene matches: 13. Germline values: CDR1 SGHAT, CDR2 FQNNGV. The chain carries TRBV11-2 and TRBJ1-1; 7 bases match TRBD1. The specimen was peripheral blood, collected 28 days after the second AZD1222 dose. The clonotype comes from an adult who received the AZD1222 COVID-19 vaccine. CDR3 sequence (DNA): TGTGCCATCTTGGCAGGGGGGGTTCAGACTGAAGCTTTCTTT. Its translation is CAILAGGVQTEAFF.